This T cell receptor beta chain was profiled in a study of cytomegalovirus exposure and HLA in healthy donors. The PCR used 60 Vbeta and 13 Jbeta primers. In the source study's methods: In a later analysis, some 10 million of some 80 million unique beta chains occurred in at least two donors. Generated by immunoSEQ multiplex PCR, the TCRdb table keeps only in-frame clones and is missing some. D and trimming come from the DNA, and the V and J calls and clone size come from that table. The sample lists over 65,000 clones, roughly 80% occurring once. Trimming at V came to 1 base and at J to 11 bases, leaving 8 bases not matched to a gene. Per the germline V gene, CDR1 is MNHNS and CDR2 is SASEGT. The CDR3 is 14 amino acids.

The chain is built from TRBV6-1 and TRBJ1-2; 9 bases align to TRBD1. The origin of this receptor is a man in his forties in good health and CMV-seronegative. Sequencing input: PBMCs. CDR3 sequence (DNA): TGTGCCAGCAGTGAAGGGGGACAGGGCCAAGGGTACACCTTC. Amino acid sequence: CASSEGGQGQGYTF.